This TCR beta chain was identified during a study of control samples from healthy donors and cancer patients. Profiled with immunoSEQ multiplex PCR; TCRdb holds only in-frame clones, not every one. The table shows some 120,000 clones, with about 93% occurring only once. CDR1 and CDR2 (germline): KGHDR, SFDVKD. The CDR3 has 18 residues. Unmatched junction bases numbered 17, after V lost 1 base and J lost 7 bases. The chain recombines TRBV24-1 with TRBJ2-5, with 7 bases fitting TRBD1. The receptor comes from a man aged 45-65 years with head and neck cancer. Sequencing input: PBMCs. CDR3 in amino acids: CATSDFIPGQIILVTQYF. CDR3 sequence (DNA): TGTGCCACCAGTGATTTCATCCCGGGACAGATAATCCTTGTGACCCAGTACTTC.